This TCR beta chain was captured in a study of CD4 and CD8 cells across lung adenocarcinoma regions. Comment on this clonotype: A read error may account for a junction end that differs from germline.

Each CDR3 protein gets one entry after TCRdb re-called the PCR reads with MiXCR. This table has over 20,000 distinct CDR3 sequences, roughly half appearing once. Donors had localized lung adenocarcinoma, a non-small cell lung cancer. Germline V CDR1 and CDR2: MNHEY, SMNVEV (reference sequence). The CDR3 is 15 amino acids. This sequence originates from a female donor with lung adenocarcinoma. The CD4 and CD8 labels of this study may be unreliable. This rearrangement joins TRBV27 to TRBJ2-3; weak D call: TRBD1 (7 bases). Specimen: CD8+ T cells from the center of a lung tumor. CDR3 in amino acids: CARGQGGGDTETQYF. DNA of the CDR3: TGTGCCAGGGGGCAGGGGGGAGGTGACACAGAGACGCAGTACTTT.